One TCR beta chain is described in this entry. Germline V gene lookup returns CDR1 LNHDA and CDR2 SQIVND (reference sequence). The CDR3 runs 12 residues. Between the trimmed V and J ends, which lost 8 bases and 1 base, there was a span of 8 bases. These data are taken from a study of cytomegalovirus exposure and HLA in healthy donors. PCR amplification relied on 60 Vbeta primers (plus 13 Jbeta primers). Some clones are missing from TCRdb's copy, which holds only in-frame ones; the method was immunoSEQ multiplex PCR. The repertoire has 150,000 to 200,000 clones, around 68% of them found once; the top ten carry 2.5% to 3.5%.

The chain has TRBV19 and TRBJ2-5; tentatively, D is TRBD2 (5 bases). Sequenced sample: PBMCs. This clonotype originated in a woman between 40 and 55 years old in good health and CMV-seropositive. The CDR3 DNA reads as TGTGCCAGTGGGGAGTTCCAAGAGACCCAGTACTTC. It is translated as CASGEFQETQYF.